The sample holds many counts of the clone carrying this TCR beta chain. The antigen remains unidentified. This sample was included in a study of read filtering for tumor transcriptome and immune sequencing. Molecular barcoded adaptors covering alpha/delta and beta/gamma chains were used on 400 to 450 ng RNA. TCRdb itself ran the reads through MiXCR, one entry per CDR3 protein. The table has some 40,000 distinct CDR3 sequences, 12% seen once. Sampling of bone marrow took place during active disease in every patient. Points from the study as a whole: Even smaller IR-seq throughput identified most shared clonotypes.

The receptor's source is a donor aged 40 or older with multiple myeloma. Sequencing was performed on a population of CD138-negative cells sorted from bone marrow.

The CDR3 DNA reads TGTGCCAGTAGTATAGGGGCTAGCGGCTACAATGAGCAGTTCTTC. Translation gives CASSIGASGYNEQFF. The chain uses TRBV19 and TRBJ2-1, with 7 bases aligning to TRBD2. Germline V gene lookup returns CDR1 LNHDA and CDR2 SQIVND (reference sequence). V was clipped by 1 base and J by 3 bases; unmatched bases: 3. The CDR3 has 15 residues.